The 17 T cell receptor beta chains listed next were all sequenced from one sample in a study of regulatory T cells in long-lasting Graves disease. Arm-PCR of CDR3 regions and iRepertoire HTBI primers were the basis on which TCR beta libraries were built. MiXCR was run by TCRdb on the multiplex PCR reads, yielding one entry per CDR3 protein. The repertoire holds 500,000 or so distinct CDR3 sequences, with 11% to 15% as singletons. The time point: newly diagnosed GD, antithyroid drugs for less than 3 months. After RNA was extracted from PBMCs, the TCR library was made from it. This same sample was also taken into another study, of T cells in Graves' hyperthyroidism and ophthalmopathy.

Sequenced here: peripheral blood mononuclear cells (PBMCs), sampled at new diagnosis, from a patient treated with antithyroid drugs. These receptor sequences come from a woman aged 50 to 60 with Graves disease.

This clonotype was seen repeatedly, ten times or more. The chain has TRBV5-1 and TRBJ1-2, with a tentative D call TRBD1 (6 bases). The CDR3 extends over 15 amino acids. V lost 2 bases and J lost 6, with 17 bases in between. The germline gives CDR1 SGHRS, CDR2 YFSETQ. The CDR3 DNA reads as TGCGCCAGCAGCTTAGTCCGGGGGCGAGATGATGGCTACACCTTC. It yields the protein CASSLVRGRDDGYTF.

This clonotype appeared a few times. One base away lies a much larger clone, so this may be a sequencing read error. V gene TRBV28 combines with J gene TRBJ2-7; 10 positions match TRBD1. The CDR3 is made up of 16 amino acids. V shed 4 bases, J shed 7 bases, and the junction held 13 bases outside the gene matches. Germline lookup yields CDR1 MDHEN and CDR2 SYDVKM. CDR3 nucleotide sequence: TGTGCCAGCAGTTCGACAGGGGGCGACTCCTACAATGAGCAGTACTTC. It specifies CASSSTGGDSYNEQYF.

This clonotype was seen a handful of times. The genes are TRBV29-1 and TRBJ1-3, with a tentative D call TRBD1 (6 bases). Germline CDR1 SQVTM, CDR2 ANQGSEA. This CDR3 has 14 residues. V lost 0 bases to trimming and J lost 6 bases, with 12 bases between them. The CDR3 sequence is CSVEDGQGSNTIYF. CDR3 in DNA: TGCAGCGTTGAAGACGGGCAGGGGTCAAACACCATATATTTT.

This clonotype was seen repeatedly, ten times or more. The gene calls are TRBV28 and TRBJ1-2; possibly TRBD1 for D (5 bases). Per the germline V gene, CDR1 is MDHEN and CDR2 is SYDVKM. The CDR3 loop spans 13 amino acids. V gave up 1 base and J gave up 7 bases, with 10 bases separating them. Written as DNA, the CDR3 is TGTGCCAGCAGTTTATCAGGGTCGGGTGGCTACACCTTC. Its translation: CASSLSGSGGYTF.

With regard to this clonotype: Its ends do not fully match the called genes, so a read error is possible. The chain combines TRBV19 with TRBJ1-4; D call uncertain. Germline CDR1 LNHDA, CDR2 SQIVND (reference sequence). The CDR3 runs to 15 residues. CDR3 DNA: TGTGCCAGTAGTATATTACAGCGGACTAATGAAAGACTGTTTTTT. This codes for CASSILQRTNERLFF.

This clonotype was detected ten times or more. The chain carries TRBV6-1 and TRBJ2-7, with D unresolved. Germline V gene sequence: CDR1 MNHNS, CDR2 SASEGT. The CDR3 sequence is 14 residues long. Between the trimmed V and J ends, which lost 7 bases and 0 bases, there was a span of 13 bases. Here the CDR3 DNA reads TGTGCCAGCACTCCAACAGAGTTCTCCTACGAGCAGTACTTC. Translated: CASTPTEFSYEQYF.

In its sample, this clonotype was seen many times. The gene calls are TRBV3-1 and TRBJ2-1; D is possibly TRBD1 (5 bases). The CDR3 has 13 residues. Trimming took 1 base from V and 10 from J, leaving 11 bases between them. Per the germline V gene, CDR1 is LGHDT and CDR2 is YNNKEL (reference sequence). CDR3 nucleotide sequence: TGTGCCAGCAGCCAAGGCGAACAGGTAGAGCAGTTCTTC. Amino acids: CASSQGEQVEQFF.

This clonotype was recorded a few times. The chain is built from TRBV28 and TRBJ1-2; D is unclear. Germline CDR1 MDHEN, CDR2 SYDVKM. The CDR3 has 12 amino acids. V was cut by 3 bases and J by 5 bases, with 7 bases left in between. DNA of the CDR3: TGTGCCAGCAGTTTTAGCGGGTATGGCTACACCTTC. It codes for CASSFSGYGYTF.

This clonotype showed up many times. The V and J genes are TRBV28 and TRBJ2-4; 7 nucleotides line up with TRBD1. Looked up from germline, CDR1 is MDHEN and CDR2 is SYDVKM. The CDR3 is made up of 12 amino acids. The J segment lost 6 bases and the V segment lost 6 bases, leaving 2 bases of the junction unmatched. CDR3 in amino acids: CASRRQGNIQYF. CDR3 sequence (DNA): TGTGCCAGCAGGAGACAGGGAAACATTCAGTACTTC.

Turning to this clonotype: A read error may be the cause here, since a much bigger clone is one base away. Because the CDR3 is missing its conserved closing phenylalanine or tryptophan, this is likely a read error. The rearrangement uses TRBV11-2 and TRBJ2-5; possibly TRBD2 for D (6 bases). The CDR3 contains 12 residues. Germline V lookup: CDR1 SGHAT, CDR2 FQNNGV. V was pared by 6 bases and J by 4 bases, with 9 bases between. CDR3 nucleotides: TGTGCCAGCAGAGGAGGGTCAGAGACCCAGTACTTG. Translation: CASRGGSETQYL.

V gene TRBV29-1 combines with J gene TRBJ2-2; no reliable D call. The ends were cut back, 4 bases at V and 0 bases at J, with 12 bases in the middle. Germline CDR1 is SQVTM and CDR2 is ANQGSEA. The CDR3 covers 15 residues. The CDR3 loop reads CSVASVSSNTGELFF. The CDR3 coding sequence is TGCAGCGTTGCCTCAGTTTCGTCGAACACCGGGGAGCTGTTTTTT.

On this clonotype: One base away lies a much larger clone, so this may be a sequencing read error. V gene TRBV30 combines with J gene TRBJ2-7; D unresolved. Germline V lookup: CDR1 GTSNPN, CDR2 SVGIG (reference sequence). Between the trimmed V and J ends, which lost 1 base and 7 bases, there was a span of 17 bases. CDR3 length: 14 residues. The DNA for the CDR3 is TGTGCCTGGAGTGGGTTAGGGTCCTACAATGAGCAGTACTTC. Translating it yields CAWSGLGSYNEQYF. The full variable domain, rest sourced from reference TRBV30 and TRBJ2-7, is SQTIHQWPATLVQPVGSPLSLECTVEGTSNPNLYWYRQAAGRGLQLLFYSVGIGQISSEVPQNLSASRPQDRQFILSSKKLLLSDSGFYLCAWSGLGSYNEQYFGPGTRLTVT.

DNA of the CDR3: TGTGCCAGCACCCTATCCGGCTCCATGAACACTGAAGCTTTCTTT. Translating gives CASTLSGSMNTEAFF. The chain couples TRBV9 to TRBJ1-1; D gene ambiguous. The V gene lost 6 bases and the J gene lost 0 bases, with 15 bases spanning the gap. The germline gives CDR1 SGDLS, CDR2 YYNGEE. CDR3 size: 15 residues.

V is TRBV20-1 and J is TRBJ2-7; 8 nucleotides line up with TRBD1. The CDR3 has 14 amino acids. With 5 bases clipped from V and 2 bases from J, the junction kept 8 bases outside the gene matches. CDR1 is DFQATT, CDR2 SNEGSKA, per germline (reference sequence). CDR3 sequence reads: CSAYGQGETYEQYF. The CDR3 DNA follows: TGCAGTGCTTATGGACAGGGTGAGACCTACGAGCAGTACTTC.

At least ten counts were recorded for this clonotype. The chain uses TRBV18 and TRBJ2-1; 11 bases map to TRBD2. J gave up 7 bases and V 6 bases, and 8 bases lay outside the gene matches. The CDR3 runs 15 residues. The germline V gene has CDR1 KGHSH and CDR2 LQKENI. CDR3 DNA: TGTGCCAGCTCCCCTCCTAGCGGGAGGTCGAATGAGCAGTTCTTC. Translation gives CASSPPSGRSNEQFF.

This clonotype has only a few counts. CDR3: CASSPPGPGAPEAFF. As DNA, the CDR3 is TGTGCCAGCTCACCACCGGGGCCAGGCGCCCCTGAAGCTTTCTTT. J is TRBJ1-1 and V is TRBV18; maybe TRBD1 (5 bases). This CDR3 has 15 amino acids. CDR1 and CDR2 (germline): KGHSH, LQKENI. V dropped 0 bases and J dropped 6 bases, with 14 bases sitting between them.

This clonotype was seen many times. This sequence joins TRBV6-9 and TRBJ1-2, with 11 bases lining up with TRBD1. The germline V gene has CDR1 MNHGY and CDR2 SVAAGI. V gave up 3 bases and J gave up 7 bases; unmatched junction bases: 4. This CDR3 spans 14 amino acids. The CDR3 sequence: CASSYGQGAFGYTF. In DNA, the CDR3 is TGTGCCAGCAGTTACGGACAGGGGGCGTTTGGCTACACCTTC.